This TCR beta chain stems from a study of early T cells in non-severe SARS-CoV-2 infection. This clonotype has ten or more counts. MiXCR was run by TCRdb on the 5' RACE reads, yielding one entry per CDR3 protein. The sample carries roughly 33,000 distinct CDR3 sequences, less than 6.5% recorded once. The sample taken for sequencing was whole blood. This TCR came from an adult who was a healthcare worker with PCR-confirmed SARS-CoV-2 infection or an uninfected control (not recorded which).

The CDR3 sequence is CSVGYSLNYGYTF. The CDR3 bases are TGCAGCGTTGGGTACAGCCTAAACTATGGCTACACCTTC. The rearrangement uses TRBV29-1 and TRBJ1-2; D is uncertain. Trimming shortened V by 4 bases and J by 2 bases, and 11 bases separated the two germline ends. The germline CDR1 and CDR2 sequences are SQVTM and ANQGSEA. The CDR3 consists of 13 residues. The variable domain in full, with the rest retrieved from reference TRBV29-1 and TRBJ1-2, is SAVISQKPSRDICQRGTSLTIQCQVDSQVTMMFWYRQQPGQSLTLIATANQGSEATYESGFVIDKFPISRPNLTFSTLTVSNMSPEDSSIYLCSVGYSLNYGYTFGSGTRLTVV.